This T cell receptor (beta chain) is drawn from a study of blood T cell repertoires in COVID-19. Study-wide background: The United States, Italy and Spain supplied acute and convalescent COVID-19 samples. PBMCs, B-cell-depleted T cells, or T cells were the source of the cDNA or gDNA that made up the material.

The CDR3 has 16 residues. V was pared by 2 bases and J by 7 bases, with 20 bases between. CDR1 MNHNS and CDR2 SASEGT come from the germline V gene. This table comes from immunoSEQ multiplex PCR, and its TCRdb copy is limited to in-frame clones, with some not included. The repertoire holds around 62,000 clones, approximately 90% seen once, with 1% to 1.5% in the top ten. This receptor was taken from a woman aged 60-75 years with acute or convalescent COVID-19. Input material: peripheral blood. The chain carries TRBV6-1 and TRBJ1-2, with a possible D match to TRBD1 (6 bases). CDR3 in amino acids: CASSEPRTKGGSGYTF. The CDR3 nucleotides are TGTGCCAGCAGTGAACCCAGGACAAAAGGGGGAAGTGGCTACACCTTC.